Listed here are 2 T cell receptor beta chains from one sample, sequenced in a study of blood T cells in healthy people across ages. A J-beta primer mix and a sample-barcoded 5' primer were used in a second PCR of roughly 6 to 12 cycles. MiXCR was run by TCRdb on the 5' RACE reads, yielding one entry per CDR3 protein. The repertoire holds approximately 800,000 distinct CDR3 sequences, with about 59% as singletons. What was sequenced was blood. These TCRs come from a young man in good health.

The CDR3 is CASSTEDGYGYTF. DNA of the CDR3: TGTGCCAGTAGTACAGAAGACGGATATGGCTACACCTTC. V is TRBV19 and J is TRBJ1-2; D not certain. Trimming left V 4 bases short and J 5 bases short, with 11 bases between. The CDR3 contains 13 residues. Germline CDR1 and CDR2: LNHDA and SQIVND (reference sequence).

The chain recombines TRBV20-1 with TRBJ1-4; 12 bases line up with TRBD1. The CDR3 runs 15 residues. Germline loops: CDR1 DFQATT, CDR2 SNEGSKA (reference sequence). The J segment lost 5 bases and the V segment lost 5 bases, leaving 6 bases of the junction unmatched. Here the CDR3 reads CSAPGQGARNEKLFF. The CDR3 bases are TGCAGTGCTCCGGGACAGGGGGCAAGAAATGAAAAACTGTTTTTT.